This T cell receptor beta chain was sequenced in a study of human T cells and chemical hapten exposure. Findings and limits, study-wide: DPC sensitization did not alter TCRs above 1 in 1000 frequency.

This clonotype appeared many times. Its antigen remains unknown. The germline V gene has CDR1 SGHNT and CDR2 YYREEE (reference sequence). The CDR3 is 14 amino acids. Trimming pared 4 bases from V and 0 bases from J, leaving 10 bases between. Indicated time point: patch test 1, 2 weeks after DPC sensitization. Sample treatment: therapeutic diphenylcyclopropenone sensitization with weekly scalp DPC. Blood draws came before every patch-test application. How the authors handled the data: Counts of TCRs in each sample centred on a median of around 92,000 and extended from about 20,000 to 690,000. MiXCR, run by TCRdb on the RACE reads, gives a single entry per CDR3 protein. TCRdb, not the authors, supplied the V and J calls. The sample contains 300,000 to 400,000 distinct CDR3 sequences, approximately 6.3% of which appear only once.

Sequences were derived from whole blood, sampled in connection with sensitization to the hapten diphenylcyclopropenone (DPC). The J gene is TRBJ1-2, the V gene TRBV5-4, with D perhaps matching TRBD1 (5 bases). This clonotype was obtained from a woman under 30 with alopecia areata. Some clones in this sample may be carry-over from other donors' samples. The CDR3 is CASSQQGSNYGYTF. CDR3 in DNA: TGTGCCAGCAGCCAGCAGGGATCTAACTATGGCTACACCTTC. Based on the CDR3 plus reference TRBV5-4 and TRBJ1-2, the full variable domain is ETGVTQSPTHLIKTRGQQVTLRCSSQSGHNTVSWYQQALGQGPQFIFQYYREEENGRGNFPPRFSGLQFPNYSSELNVNALELDDSALYLCASSQQGSNYGYTFGSGTRLTVV.